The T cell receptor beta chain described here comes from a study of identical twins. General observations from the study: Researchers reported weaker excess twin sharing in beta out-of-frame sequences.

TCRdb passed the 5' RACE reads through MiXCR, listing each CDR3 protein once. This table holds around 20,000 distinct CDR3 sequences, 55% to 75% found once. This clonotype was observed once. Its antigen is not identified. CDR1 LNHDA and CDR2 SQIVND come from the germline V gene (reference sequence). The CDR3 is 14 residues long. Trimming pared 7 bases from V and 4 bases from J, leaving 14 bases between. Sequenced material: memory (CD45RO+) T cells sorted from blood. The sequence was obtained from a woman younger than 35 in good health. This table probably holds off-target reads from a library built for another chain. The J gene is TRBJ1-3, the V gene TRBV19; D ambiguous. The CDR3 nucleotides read TGTGCCAGTAAGCGGGGTTCTACCGGAAACACCATATATTTT. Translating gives CASKRGSTGNTIYF.